One and the same sample provided the 29 T cell receptor beta chains below, sequenced in a study of T cell changes during pregnancy in multiple sclerosis. Measured with immunoSEQ multiplex PCR; TCRdb has only the in-frame clones, and not every one. The sample has about 18,000 clones; over 75% are singletons. This material consisted of CD8+ T cells from peripheral blood mononuclear cells, taken after pregnancy. The receptor set was obtained from a female donor with multiple sclerosis, enrolled in a pregnancy study.

This clone was seen a handful of times. This chain joins TRBV4-3 and TRBJ2-5; 9 nucleotides agree with TRBD2. Germline trimming cut 0 bases from V and 1 base from J; bases unmatched to any gene: 0. This CDR3 is 15 amino acids long. Germline V gene data show CDR1 as LGHNA and CDR2 as YSLEER. This chain's CDR3 is CASSQERGGQETQYF. DNA for the CDR3: TGCGCCAGCAGCCAAGAGCGGGGGGGCCAAGAGACCCAGTACTTC.

This chain joins TRBV9 and TRBJ1-1; weak D call: TRBD1 (6 bases). There are 15 residues in the CDR3. With 0 bases removed from V and 1 base from J, the gap between germline ends came to 10 bases. Germline loops: CDR1 SGDLS, CDR2 YYNGEE. CDR3 protein: CASSVVQGWNTEAFF. CDR3 nucleotide sequence: TGTGCCAGCAGCGTAGTACAGGGTTGGAACACTGAAGCTTTCTTT.

The rearrangement uses TRBV7-2 and TRBJ1-4; D perhaps matches TRBD1 (5 bases). The CDR3 covers 15 residues. Germline values: CDR1 SGHTA, CDR2 FQGNSA. Trimming stripped 0 bases from V and 6 bases from J, with 11 bases between. The CDR3 region has the DNA TGTGCCAGCAGCTTAGCTTGGGGCCCGTATGAAAAACTGTTTTTT. Translating gives CASSLAWGPYEKLFF.

The chain couples TRBV27 to TRBJ2-7; D gene ambiguous. Germline V gene lookup returns CDR1 MNHEY and CDR2 SMNVEV (reference sequence). V lost 3 bases to trimming and J lost 0 bases, with 9 bases between them. The CDR3 loop spans 14 amino acids. The chain's CDR3 is CASSFSTASYEQYF. The CDR3 nucleotides are TGTGCCAGCAGTTTTTCTACAGCCTCCTACGAGCAGTACTTC.

This chain uses TRBV7-9 with TRBJ2-5, with a tentative D call TRBD1 (6 bases). V lost 5 bases and J lost 3, with 13 bases in between. CDR1 and CDR2 (germline): SEHNR, FQNEAQ (reference sequence). The CDR3 covers 14 residues. CDR3 region: CASSRSGQKETQYF. In DNA, the CDR3 is TGTGCCAGCAGCCGAAGCGGACAGAAAGAGACCCAGTACTTC.

The J gene is TRBJ1-3, the V gene TRBV27; TRBD1 might be the D (6 bases). The V end was cut by 6 bases, the J end by 0 bases, with 9 bases between. This CDR3 region has 14 residues. The germline gives CDR1 MNHEY, CDR2 SMNVEV (reference sequence). CDR3 nucleotides: TGTGCCAGCAGGGACAGTTACTCTGGAAACACCATATATTTT. Its translation: CASRDSYSGNTIYF.

The CDR3 nucleotides read TGTGCCAGCGATAGCGGGGGAGCCTACAATGAGCAGTTCTTC. Translation gives CASDSGGAYNEQFF. The chain links TRBV10-3 to TRBJ2-1; 9 nucleotides match TRBD2. The CDR3 is made up of 14 amino acids. From germline, CDR1 is ENHRY and CDR2 SYGVKD. V was pared by 10 bases and J by 2 bases, with 6 bases of the junction left unmatched.

V gene TRBV15 combines with J gene TRBJ2-2, with D possibly TRBD2 on 6 matching bases. The CDR3 runs 16 residues. V was clipped by 3 bases and J by 4 bases, with 15 bases between them. Germline CDR1 and CDR2: LNHNV and YYDKDF (reference sequence). The CDR3 is CATSREGRVSTGELFF. The CDR3 DNA reads TGTGCCACCAGCAGGGAGGGCAGGGTGAGCACCGGGGAGCTGTTTTTT.

This chain connects TRBV2 to TRBJ1-2; weak D call: TRBD1 (6 bases). Trimming shortened V by 11 bases and J by 3 bases, and 16 bases separated the two germline ends. This CDR3 has 13 residues. Germline CDR1 SNHLY, CDR2 FYNNEI. CDR3 coding DNA: TGTGCCCCCGTTCGGGGGGCTGACTATGGCTACACCTTC. Translating it yields CAPVRGADYGYTF. Full variable domain (missing parts from reference TRBV2 and TRBJ1-2): EPEVTQTPSHQVTQMGQEVILRCVPISNHLYFYWYRQILGQKVEFLVSFYNNEISEKSEIFDDQFSVERPDGSNFTLKIRSTKLEDSAMYFCAPVRGADYGYTFGSGTRLTVV.

The DNA for the CDR3 is TGTGCCAGCACGAGCGGGGGGCCCTCCTACGAGCAGTACTTC. Translating it yields CASTSGGPSYEQYF. The V gene is TRBV11-3, the J gene TRBJ2-7; 9 bases agree with TRBD2. The CDR3 spans 14 residues. V lost 7 bases and J lost 0; bases outside the gene matches: 4. Germline CDR1 reads SGHNT; CDR2 reads YENEEA.

This clone has just one count. This rearrangement joins TRBV7-9 to TRBJ2-1, with 13 positions matching TRBD2. Germline trimming cut 4 bases from V and 3 bases from J; bases unmatched to any gene: 3. The CDR3 loop spans 16 amino acids. Germline CDR1 and CDR2: SEHNR and FQNEAQ (reference sequence). The CDR3 DNA reads TGTGCCAGCAGCTACGGACTAGCGGGAGTCTACAATGAGCAGTTCTTC. Translation gives CASSYGLAGVYNEQFF.

The chain couples TRBV5-1 to TRBJ2-5; 7 bases are shared with TRBD1. From germline, CDR1 is SGHRS and CDR2 YFSETQ. V lost 2 bases and J lost 5; bases outside the gene matches: 9. This CDR3 region has 15 residues. CDR3 nucleotide sequence: TGCGCCAGCAGCTTCCGACAGGGTCTAGAGGAGACCCAGTACTTC. It encodes CASSFRQGLEETQYF.

The chain uses TRBV15 and TRBJ2-7; 8 positions match TRBD1. CDR3 length equals 13 residues. The germline V gene encodes CDR1 LNHNV and CDR2 YYDKDF (reference sequence). After removal of 6 bases from V and 6 bases from J, the junction contained 7 bases not matched to a gene. CDR3 coding DNA: TGTGCCACCAGTCCAACGACAGGGGTCGAGCAGTACTTC. This codes for CATSPTTGVEQYF.

In its sample, this clone was seen once. The gene calls are TRBV4-2 and TRBJ2-2; TRBD2 agrees at 14 bases. The CDR3 contains 18 residues. Trimming at V came to 3 bases and at J to 2 bases, leaving 5 bases not matched to a gene. The V gene's germline CDR1 is LGHNA and CDR2 YNFKEQ. The CDR3 nucleotides read TGTGCCAGCAGCCAGGGACTAGCGGGAGTCGGTAACACCGGGGAGCTGTTTTTT. Translated: CASSQGLAGVGNTGELFF.

This sequence joins TRBV6-5 and TRBJ1-2; D is unclear. Trimming took 0 bases from V and 4 from J, leaving 6 bases between them. This CDR3 spans 13 amino acids. Per germline, CDR1 MNHEY and CDR2 SVGAGI. CDR3 amino acids: CASSYSGSYGYTF. The CDR3 DNA reads as TGTGCCAGCAGTTACTCGGGCAGCTATGGCTACACCTTC.

The genes are TRBV9 and TRBJ2-3; possible D gene TRBD2, 5 bases. CDR1 is SGDLS and CDR2 is YYNGEE in the germline V gene. The CDR3 length is 15 residues. The V end was cut by 0 bases, the J end by 1 base, with 9 bases between. This chain's CDR3 is CASSVVGVGTDTQYF. DNA of the CDR3: TGTGCCAGCAGCGTAGTCGGGGTCGGCACAGATACGCAGTATTTT.

The CDR3 DNA follows: TGTGCCAGCAGGGCGGAGGGCCTTTACAATGAGCAGTTCTTC. Its protein is CASRAEGLYNEQFF. The chain uses TRBV2 and TRBJ2-1, with D maybe TRBD2 (6 bases). The length of the CDR3 is 14 residues. Germline V gene lookup returns CDR1 SNHLY and CDR2 FYNNEI. The V and J ends lost 6 bases and 4 bases respectively, with 13 bases between them. Full variable domain (outside the CDR3, taken from reference TRBV2 and TRBJ2-1): EPEVTQTPSHQVTQMGQEVILRCVPISNHLYFYWYRQILGQKVEFLVSFYNNEISEKSEIFDDQFSVERPDGSNFTLKIRSTKLEDSAMYFCASRAEGLYNEQFFGPGTRLTVL.

This chain joins TRBV27 and TRBJ2-1; 8 bases map to TRBD2. V lost 7 bases, J lost 0 bases, and 8 bases stayed unmatched. The CDR3 runs to 16 residues. Germline V lookup: CDR1 MNHEY, CDR2 SMNVEV (reference sequence). The DNA for the CDR3 is TGTGCCAGCACCTCCAGCGGGGGAAGCTCCTACAATGAGCAGTTCTTC. Protein product: CASTSSGGSSYNEQFF.

The V call is TRBV29-1, the J call TRBJ1-2, with unresolved D. V was cut by 0 bases and J by 2 bases, with 13 bases left in between. CDR3 length equals 15 residues. Looked up from germline, CDR1 is SQVTM and CDR2 is ANQGSEA. The CDR3: CSVEDPWEPNYGYTF. DNA of the CDR3: TGCAGCGTTGAAGATCCGTGGGAGCCAAACTATGGCTACACCTTC.

The chain combines TRBV18 with TRBJ1-2; 10 bases agree with TRBD1. There are 18 residues in the CDR3. The V segment lost 1 base and the J segment 3 bases; nucleotides outside the gene matches: 11. The germline V gene encodes CDR1 KGHSH and CDR2 LQKENI. CDR3 DNA sequence: TGTGCCAGCTCACCACAACGTTGGGACAGGGGCGACTACTATGGCTACACCTTC. Residues: CASSPQRWDRGDYYGYTF. The full variable domain, rest sourced from reference TRBV18 and TRBJ1-2, is NAGVMQNPRHLVRRRGQEARLRCSPMKGHSHVYWYRQLPEEGLKFMVYLQKENIIDESGMPKERFSAEFPKEGPSILRIQQVVRGDSAAYFCASSPQRWDRGDYYGYTFGSGTRLTVV.

This clone was seen a single time. A much larger clone differs from this one at a single base, so this may be a read error. The gene calls are TRBV23-1 and TRBJ1-2; 7 bases map to TRBD1. TRBV23-1 is marked as an open reading frame, function uncertain. CDR3 length: 13 amino acids. CDR3 nucleotides: TGCGCCAGCAGTCAATCAGGGGGCTATGGCTGCACCTTC. Translation gives CASSQSGGYGCTF.

The rearrangement joins TRBV7-2 to TRBJ2-2; 8 nucleotides align to TRBD2. Unmatched junction bases numbered 4, after V lost 4 bases and J lost 6 bases. The CDR3 totals 14 residues. Germline CDR1 is SGHTA and CDR2 is FQGNSA. For the CDR3, the DNA is TGTGCCAGCAGCTCGGGGGGGGGCGCCGGGGAGCTGTTTTTT. Encoded protein: CASSSGGGAGELFF.

This chain uses TRBV6-5 with TRBJ2-1; 7 bases are a match to TRBD1. V was pared by 2 bases and J by 5 bases, with 6 bases of the junction left unmatched. Germline CDR1 and CDR2: MNHEY and SVGAGI. There are 15 residues in the CDR3. For the CDR3, the DNA is TGTGCCAGCAGTTACGAACAGGGGTTCAACAATGAGCAGTTCTTC. This gives the protein CASSYEQGFNNEQFF.

This clone was recorded a few times. The V gene is TRBV11-3, the J gene TRBJ2-7; 12 bases are a match to TRBD2. The V and J ends lost 0 bases and 2 bases, in that order; junction bases with no gene match: 5. The CDR3 sequence is 17 residues long. Germline V gene sequence: CDR1 SGHNT, CDR2 YENEEA. The CDR3 coding sequence is TGTGCCAGCAGCTTAGAACTAGCGGGAGGACTACCCTACGAGCAGTACTTC. As protein: CASSLELAGGLPYEQYF.

The J gene is TRBJ2-7, the V gene TRBV12-5, with D possibly TRBD1 on 6 matching bases. Germline V gives CDR1 LGHNT, CDR2 FRNRAP. The V end was cut by 6 bases, the J end by 5 bases, with 8 bases between. The CDR3 sequence is 11 residues long. The CDR3 DNA follows: TGTGCTAGTGGCCAGGGGAACGAGCAGTACTTC. Its protein product is CASGQGNEQYF.

This clone is termed medium-sized (0.01 to 0.1%). The chain joins TRBV4-3 to TRBJ1-1; perhaps TRBD1 as D (6 bases). Germline CDR1 and CDR2: LGHNA and YSLEER. Deletions cut 0 bases from V and 4 bases from J, with 12 bases between. The CDR3 spans 15 residues. The CDR3 DNA reads TGCGCCAGCAGCCAAGATCGGGGGGCGTTCACTGAAGCTTTCTTT. Translation gives CASSQDRGAFTEAFF.

The chain is built from TRBV7-9 and TRBJ1-5, with D unresolved. The CDR3 spans 15 residues. Germline CDR1 is SEHNR and CDR2 is FQNEAQ (reference sequence). V dropped 1 base and J dropped 6 bases, with 13 bases sitting between them. In nucleotides, the CDR3 is TGTGCCAGCAGCTTAGGCTCCCCGGTGCGTCAGCCCCAGCATTTT. Translating it yields CASSLGSPVRQPQHF.

The chain combines TRBV7-8 with TRBJ2-5; TRBD2 matches at 12 bases. CDR1 SGHVS and CDR2 FQNEAQ come from the germline V gene. The CDR3 runs 16 residues. V shed 5 bases and J 5 bases; nucleotides not matched to a gene: 9. CDR3 in amino acids: CASSHLAGGRSETQYF. DNA of the CDR3: TGTGCCAGCAGCCATCTAGCGGGAGGGCGATCGGAGACCCAGTACTTC. The complete variable domain, with remaining parts taken from reference TRBV7-8 and TRBJ2-5, reads GAGVSQSPRYKVAKRGQDVALRCDPISGHVSLFWYQQALGQGPEFLTYFQNEAQLDKSGLPSDRFFAERPEGSVSTLKIQRTQQEDSAVYLCASSHLAGGRSETQYFGPGTRLLVL.

The CDR3 here is CASSQDEVFADIQYF. CDR3 coding DNA: TGTGCCAGCAGCCAAGATGAGGTGTTTGCGGACATTCAGTACTTC. This rearrangement joins TRBV14 to TRBJ2-4; no firm D call. V dropped 0 bases and J dropped 8 bases, with 14 bases sitting between them. This CDR3 is 15 amino acids long. Germline CDR1 is SGHDN and CDR2 is FVKESK. The full variable domain, completed using reference TRBV14 and TRBJ2-4, is EAGVTQFPSHSVIEKGQTVTLRCDPISGHDNLYWYRRVMGKEIKFLLHFVKESKQDESGMPNNRFLAERTGGTYSTLKVQPAELEDSGVYFCASSQDEVFADIQYFGAGTRLSVL.